These 29 T cell receptor beta chains came from one sample sequenced in a study of identical twins. TCRdb analysed the 5' RACE reads with MiXCR anew, one entry per CDR3 protein. Seen here are approximately 210,000 distinct CDR3 sequences, 6.5% to 8% observed once, and the top ten hold just over 14%. This sample also appeared in a second study, on T cells expressing NK-cell markers.

Input material: CD8+ T cells sorted from blood. Receptor source: a young woman in good health.

This clonotype was seen at least ten times. This rearrangement joins TRBV30 to TRBJ2-1, with 8 positions matching TRBD1. Losses at the gene ends were 5 bases for V and 9 bases for J; bases not matched to a gene: 3. The germline CDR1 and CDR2 sequences are GTSNPN and SVGIG (reference sequence). This CDR3 region has 11 residues. CDR3 region: CAWAGGSEQFF. The CDR3 DNA sequence: TGTGCCTGGGCAGGGGGCAGTGAGCAGTTCTTC. Complete variable domain (other parts from reference TRBV30 and TRBJ2-1): SQTIHQWPATLVQPVGSPLSLECTVEGTSNPNLYWYRQAAGRGLQLLFYSVGIGQISSEVPQNLSASRPQDRQFILSSKKLLLSDSGFYLCAWAGGSEQFFGPGTRLTVL.

The V and J genes are TRBV20-1 and TRBJ1-1; perhaps TRBD1 as D (6 bases). The CDR3 consists of 12 residues. Germline lookup yields CDR1 DFQATT and CDR2 SNEGSKA (reference sequence). With 6 bases removed from V and 6 bases from J, the gap between germline ends came to 14 bases. The CDR3 loop reads CSANGGHAEAFF. CDR3 nucleotide sequence: TGCAGTGCCAATGGGGGCCACGCTGAAGCTTTCTTT.

This chain joins TRBV29-1 and TRBJ2-1; possibly TRBD1 or TRBD2 for D (5 bases each). Per germline, CDR1 SQVTM and CDR2 ANQGSEA. V was clipped by 0 bases and J by 15 bases, with 15 bases between them. The CDR3 is 12 residues long. For the CDR3, the DNA is TGCAGCGTTGAAGACTCCCAGGGAGTGGTGTTCTTC. This codes for CSVEDSQGVVFF.

This clonotype was observed at least ten times. The gene calls are TRBV7-9 and TRBJ2-1; D is uncertain. Germline values: CDR1 SEHNR, CDR2 FQNEAQ (reference sequence). The CDR3 runs to 15 residues. V lost 2 bases to trimming and J lost 4 bases, with 12 bases between them. The CDR3 DNA follows: TGTGCCAGCAGCTTACAGGCGTCCACTTACAATGAGCAGTTCTTC. The encoded protein is CASSLQASTYNEQFF.

This clonotype was observed many times. The CDR3 region has the DNA TGCAGCGGCACAGGGCGCAGGGGGCTATTTTCACCCCTCCACTTT. It specifies CSGTGRRGLFSPLHF. The gene calls are TRBV29-1 and TRBJ1-6; TRBD1 matches 8 bases. With 7 bases clipped from V and 9 bases from J, the junction kept 14 bases outside the gene matches. Germline V lookup: CDR1 SQVTM, CDR2 ANQGSEA. The CDR3 covers 15 residues.

This clonotype came up many times. The chain links TRBV20-1 to TRBJ1-1; D might be TRBD1 (5 bases). The V gene lost 1 base and the J gene lost 4 bases, with 13 bases spanning the gap. This CDR3 contains 14 residues. CDR1 DFQATT and CDR2 SNEGSKA come from the germline V gene (reference sequence). The CDR3 loop is CSARGQGFGTEAFF. CDR3 sequence (DNA): TGCAGTGCTAGAGGCCAGGGTTTCGGCACTGAAGCTTTCTTT.

This clonotype was seen repeatedly, ten times or more. The genes are TRBV7-9 and TRBJ2-7; a weak D match, TRBD1 (5 bases). The CDR3 runs 13 residues. Germline assignment: CDR1 SEHNR and CDR2 FQNEAQ (reference sequence). V lost 5 bases to trimming and J lost 2 bases, with 10 bases between them. The CDR3 DNA sequence: TGTGCCAGCAGCGGGGCAGGAGCCTACGAGCAGTACTTC. Translated, it gives CASSGAGAYEQYF.

This clonotype came up many times. The chain is built from TRBV12-3 or TRBV12-4 and TRBJ1-1; D not certain. This CDR3 comprises 11 residues. Trimming took 8 bases from V and 4 from J, leaving 8 bases between them. The CDR3 spells CASGSGTEAFF. CDR3 nucleotides: TGTGCCAGCGGCTCCGGCACTGAAGCTTTCTTT.

This clonotype appeared many times. The rearrangement links TRBV3-1 to TRBJ1-6, with D unclear. CDR1 and CDR2 from the germline V gene are LGHDT and YNNKEL (reference sequence). With 0 bases removed from V and 7 bases from J, the gap between germline ends came to 19 bases. There are 18 residues in the CDR3. CDR3 sequence: CASSQDGVVWGLNSPLHF. For the CDR3, the DNA is TGTGCCAGCAGCCAAGATGGTGTCGTTTGGGGTTTGAATTCACCCCTCCACTTT.

This sequence joins TRBV10-2 and TRBJ1-1; D remains ambiguous. This CDR3 region has 13 residues. Germline values: CDR1 WSHSY, CDR2 SAAADI. V lost 7 bases to trimming and J lost 0 bases, with 9 bases between them. As DNA, the CDR3 is TGCGCCAGCACCGAGGGAATGAACACTGAAGCTTTCTTT. This encodes CASTEGMNTEAFF.

Many counts were recorded for this clonotype. The rearrangement joins TRBV5-6 to TRBJ2-4, with 8 bases fitting TRBD1. V lost 7 bases, J lost 6 bases, and 9 bases stayed unmatched. In germline, CDR1 is SGHDT, CDR2 YYEEEE. This CDR3 comprises 14 residues. CDR3 residues: CASFPQGARNIQYF. CDR3 nucleotides: TGTGCCAGCTTCCCGCAGGGGGCGAGAAACATTCAGTACTTC.

This clonotype has more than one count but fewer than ten. The rearrangement links TRBV30 to TRBJ2-1; 7 bases are a match to TRBD1. CDR3 length equals 10 residues. The germline V gene encodes CDR1 GTSNPN and CDR2 SVGIG (reference sequence). The V and J ends lost 2 bases and 13 bases, in that order; junction bases with no gene match: 2. The chain's CDR3 is CAWSTGVQFF. The DNA of the CDR3 is TGTGCCTGGAGTACAGGGGTTCAGTTCTTC.

The table lists this clonotype with a few counts. The rearrangement links TRBV7-9 to TRBJ2-3; no reliable D call. This CDR3 is 10 amino acids long. Trimming pared 8 bases from V and 5 bases from J, leaving 5 bases between. The germline CDR1 and CDR2 sequences are SEHNR and FQNEAQ (reference sequence). Here the CDR3 reads CASGIDTQYF. CDR3 DNA: TGTGCCAGCGGCATAGATACGCAGTATTTT.

In its sample, this clonotype was seen a few times. The chain recombines TRBV12-3 or TRBV12-4 with TRBJ1-2, with a tentative D call TRBD1 (6 bases). The CDR3 sequence is 11 residues long. The V end was cut by 4 bases, the J end by 9 bases, with 9 bases between. CDR3 coding DNA: TGTGCCAGCAGTTATGGGGACAGCTACACCTTC. It encodes CASSYGDSYTF.

This clonotype showed up just a few times. The rearrangement uses TRBV30 and TRBJ2-7; D is perhaps TRBD1 (5 bases). This CDR3 is built from 11 residues. Per the germline V gene, CDR1 is GTSNPN and CDR2 is SVGIG (reference sequence). V was cut by 3 bases and J by 4 bases, with 7 bases left in between. CDR3 residues: CAWRDSYEQYF. The CDR3 DNA sequence: TGTGCCTGGAGAGACAGTTACGAGCAGTACTTC. The whole variable domain, remainder taken from reference TRBV30 and TRBJ2-7, is SQTIHQWPATLVQPVGSPLSLECTVEGTSNPNLYWYRQAAGRGLQLLFYSVGIGQISSEVPQNLSASRPQDRQFILSSKKLLLSDSGFYLCAWRDSYEQYFGPGTRLTVT.

This clonotype came up a few times. The genes are TRBV9 and TRBJ1-2, with TRBD1 matching 11 bases. This CDR3 is 14 amino acids long. CDR1 and CDR2 from the germline V gene are SGDLS and YYNGEE. The J segment lost 1 base and the V segment lost 5 bases, leaving 1 base of the junction unmatched. This CDR3 is CASRGQGVNYGYTF. In DNA, the CDR3 is TGTGCCAGCAGGGGACAGGGGGTTAACTATGGCTACACCTTC.

This clonotype was picked up a small number of times. The rearrangement links TRBV27 to TRBJ2-5; D is undetermined. Between the trimmed V and J ends, which lost 5 bases and 1 base, there was a span of 14 bases. The CDR3 loop spans 15 amino acids. Germline V gene data show CDR1 as MNHEY and CDR2 as SMNVEV (reference sequence). CDR3 sequence (DNA): TGTGCCAGCAGTCCCATTGTGGCTCTCCAAGAGACCCAGTACTTC. Translating gives CASSPIVALQETQYF.

The chain combines TRBV30 with TRBJ2-3, with D perhaps matching TRBD1 (5 bases). There are 13 residues in the CDR3. V was cut by 7 bases and J by 5 bases, with 16 bases left in between. Per the germline V gene, CDR1 is GTSNPN and CDR2 is SVGIG (reference sequence). CDR3 protein: CALPRGDKDTQYF. The CDR3 coding sequence is TGTGCCTTACCTAGGGGTGATAAAGATACGCAGTATTTT.

This clonotype occurred a few times. The chain joins TRBV2 to TRBJ2-1; 8 nucleotides match TRBD2. Germline CDR1 is SNHLY and CDR2 is FYNNEI. This CDR3 contains 18 residues. Trimming removed 4 bases from V and 5 bases from J; junction bases left unmatched: 16. CDR3 bases: TGTGCCAGCAGTGTTTCAGGTCGGAGACTAGCGATAAACAATGAGCAGTTCTTC. Its protein product is CASSVSGRRLAINNEQFF.

On this clonotype itself: The junction shows a germline mismatch at one end, possibly a read error. The genes are TRBV6-1 and TRBJ2-7; 9 bases align to TRBD2. The CDR3 consists of 14 residues. Germline V gene lookup returns CDR1 MNHNS and CDR2 SASEGT. DNA of the CDR3: TGTGTCAGCACCCAGCGGGGGGTTTCCTACGAGCAGTACTTC. This sequence encodes CVSTQRGVSYEQYF.

The sample holds many counts of this clonotype. The genes are TRBV20-1 and TRBJ2-3, with 12 bases aligning to TRBD2. The length of the CDR3 is 16 residues. Germline V gene data show CDR1 as DFQATT and CDR2 as SNEGSKA (reference sequence). Trimming at V came to 0 bases and at J to 2 bases, leaving 3 bases not matched to a gene. The CDR3 region has the DNA TGCAGTGCTAGAGATCTAGCGGGAGGGGACACAGATACGCAGTATTTT. Its protein product is CSARDLAGGDTDTQYF.

In its sample, this clonotype was seen a few times. The genes are TRBV20-1 and TRBJ2-1; TRBD2 aligns across 12 bases. Germline CDR1 DFQATT, CDR2 SNEGSKA (reference sequence). The CDR3 consists of 16 residues. The V and J ends lost 5 bases and 4 bases, in that order; junction bases with no gene match: 9. The CDR3 DNA is TGCAGTGCTTTCCTCGGACTAGCGGGGACGTACAATGAGCAGTTCTTC. Its protein product is CSAFLGLAGTYNEQFF.

This sequence joins TRBV24-1 and TRBJ2-1; D possibly corresponds to TRBD2 (5 bases). The CDR3 extends over 11 amino acids. Germline values: CDR1 KGHDR, CDR2 SFDVKD. Trimming pared 4 bases from V and 9 bases from J, leaving 6 bases between. CDR3 residues: CATSEGAEQFF. Here the CDR3 DNA reads TGTGCCACCAGTGAGGGAGCTGAGCAGTTCTTC.

The sample holds many counts of this clonotype. The genes are TRBV6-1 and TRBJ2-1; the match to TRBD1 covers 12 bases. The germline V gene encodes CDR1 MNHNS and CDR2 SASEGT. The junction had 14 bases not matched to a gene; V was cut back by 4 bases and J by 7 bases. The CDR3 is 18 residues long. The CDR3 loop is CASSGPLMGQGASNEQFF. DNA of the CDR3: TGTGCCAGCAGTGGACCCCTTATGGGACAGGGGGCTTCGAATGAGCAGTTCTTC.

This sequence joins TRBV6-2 or TRBV6-3 and TRBJ2-5; maybe TRBD2 (5 bases). This CDR3 contains 13 residues. Deletions cut 11 bases from V and 7 bases from J, with 20 bases between. Germline CDR1 reads MNHEY; CDR2 reads SVGEGT. For the CDR3, the DNA is TGTGCCGGCTCTAGCACCCAACGGGGGACCCAGTACTTC. It translates to CAGSSTQRGTQYF.

This clonotype was seen a few times. The chain joins TRBV14 to TRBJ2-7, with 7 bases identical to TRBD1. The CDR3 has 12 residues. V lost 10 bases to trimming and J lost 1 base; unmatched junction nucleotides: 4. Germline-derived CDR1 and CDR2 are SGHDN and FVKESK. As DNA, the CDR3 is TGTGCCACTTCGGACAGGTCCTACGAGCAGTACTTC. Amino acids: CATSDRSYEQYF.

Only a few counts were recorded for this clonotype. The CDR3: CSAKRTDGEAPQHF. CDR3 in DNA: TGCAGTGCAAAACGGACAGACGGGGAGGCGCCCCAGCATTTT. This rearrangement joins TRBV20-1 to TRBJ1-5; a possible D gene is TRBD1 (6 bases). V lost 6 bases and J 9 bases, leaving 21 bases between the germline ends. Germline V gene sequence: CDR1 DFQATT, CDR2 SNEGSKA (reference sequence). The CDR3 consists of 14 residues.

This clonotype was picked up a small number of times. The chain couples TRBV12-3 or TRBV12-4 to TRBJ2-1, with 7 bases lining up with TRBD2. The CDR3 extends over 15 amino acids. Trimming cost V 7 bases and J 3 bases; bases outside gene matches: 9. For the CDR3, the DNA is TGTGCCAGCACCTTACGTCGCGGGGGCTACAATGAGCAGTTCTTC. Amino acids: CASTLRRGGYNEQFF.

This chain links TRBV3-1 with TRBJ2-7; 9 bases agree with TRBD1. This CDR3 comprises 15 residues. V shed 1 base and J 7 bases; nucleotides not matched to a gene: 8. The V gene's germline CDR1 is LGHDT and CDR2 YNNKEL (reference sequence). The CDR3 sequence: CASSQAGTGLVEQYF. DNA for the CDR3: TGTGCCAGCAGCCAAGCCGGGACAGGGTTGGTGGAGCAGTACTTC.